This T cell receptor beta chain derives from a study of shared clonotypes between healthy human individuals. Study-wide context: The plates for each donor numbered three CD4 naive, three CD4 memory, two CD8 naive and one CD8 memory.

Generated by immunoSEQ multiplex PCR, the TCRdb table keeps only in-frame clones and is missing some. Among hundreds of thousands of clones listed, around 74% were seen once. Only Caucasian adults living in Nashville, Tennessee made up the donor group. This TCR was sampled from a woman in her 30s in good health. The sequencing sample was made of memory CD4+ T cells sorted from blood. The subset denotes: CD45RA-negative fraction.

This CDR3 reads CASSFNLRETQYF. Written as DNA, the CDR3 is TGTGCCAGCAGCTTCAACCTCCGGGAGACCCAGTACTTC. The V and J genes are TRBV28 and TRBJ2-5; no clear D. Germline V gene sequence: CDR1 MDHEN, CDR2 SYDVKM. Trimming removed 6 bases at V and 5 bases at J, with 13 bases between. This CDR3 contains 13 residues.